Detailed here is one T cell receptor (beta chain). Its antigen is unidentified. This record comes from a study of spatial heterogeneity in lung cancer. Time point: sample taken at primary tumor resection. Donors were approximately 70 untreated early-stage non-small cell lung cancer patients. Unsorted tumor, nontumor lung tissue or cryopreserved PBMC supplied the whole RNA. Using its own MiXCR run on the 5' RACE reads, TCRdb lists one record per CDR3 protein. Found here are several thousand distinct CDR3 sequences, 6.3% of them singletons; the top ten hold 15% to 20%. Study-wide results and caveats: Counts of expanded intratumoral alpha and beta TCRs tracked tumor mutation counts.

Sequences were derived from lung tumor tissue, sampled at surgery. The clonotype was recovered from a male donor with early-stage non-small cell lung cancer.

CDR3 DNA sequence: TGTGCCAGCAGTCCCCTCCCAGGGTGGGATGAGCAGTTCTTC. This encodes CASSPLPGWDEQFF. This chain links TRBV27 with TRBJ2-1, with D possibly matching TRBD1 (5 bases). Germline loops: CDR1 MNHEY, CDR2 SMNVEV (reference sequence). The CDR3 length is 14 residues. Trimming pared 5 bases from V and 8 bases from J, leaving 16 bases between.